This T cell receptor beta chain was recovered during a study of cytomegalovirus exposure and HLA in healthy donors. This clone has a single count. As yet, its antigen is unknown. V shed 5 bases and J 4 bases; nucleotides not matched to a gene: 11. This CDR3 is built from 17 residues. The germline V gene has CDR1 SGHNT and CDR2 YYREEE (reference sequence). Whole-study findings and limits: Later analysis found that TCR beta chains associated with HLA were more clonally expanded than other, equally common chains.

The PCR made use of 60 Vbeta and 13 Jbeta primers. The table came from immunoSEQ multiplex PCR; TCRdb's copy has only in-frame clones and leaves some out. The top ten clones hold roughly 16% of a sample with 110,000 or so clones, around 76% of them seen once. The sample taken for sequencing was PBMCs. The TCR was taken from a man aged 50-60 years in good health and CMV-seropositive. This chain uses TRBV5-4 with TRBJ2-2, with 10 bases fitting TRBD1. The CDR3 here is CASRFTTGGKGTGELFF. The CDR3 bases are TGTGCCAGCAGGTTTACGACAGGGGGCAAAGGCACCGGGGAGCTGTTTTTT.